A single sample is the source of the 28 T cell receptor beta chains below, sequenced in a study of T-cell memory formation after mild COVID-19 (dated by TCRdb to the early 2020s). The method was 5' RACE. Sequencing was carried out with an Illumina NovaSeq 6000. Through fastp at Q25 and MiXCR, TCRdb rebuilt clones from the public reads, retaining in-frame beta chains. Every distinct CDR3 protein forms one entry, paired with its most common genes and DNA. The sample yields 65,000 to 95,000 distinct CDR3 sequences; about 13% were counted once. The ten largest clonotypes hold approximately 41% of the sample. Sample: PBMCs or a T cell subset sorted from them (not recorded which). Receptor source: a man in his late teens or twenties who had mild COVID-19 (a few samples of this study predate the infection). The sample titles of this study are shuffled in the database, so cell type and time point are left out; the donor was told from shared clones.

This clonotype was picked up one time. The V and J genes are TRBV7-2 and TRBJ1-2, with a tentative D call TRBD1 (5 bases). CDR1 is SGHTA, CDR2 FQGNSA, per germline. The CDR3 sequence is 17 residues long. Trimming shortened V by 1 base and J by 4 bases, and 19 bases separated the two germline ends. CDR3 protein: CASSLEVRQGGGYGYTF. The CDR3 nucleotides are TGTGCCAGCAGCTTAGAAGTCAGGCAGGGTGGTGGCTATGGCTACACCTTC.

The CDR3 sequence is CASSLFSGGGDEQFF. The DNA for the CDR3 is TGTGCCAGCAGCTTATTCAGCGGGGGTGGCGATGAGCAGTTCTTC. V gene TRBV7-2 combines with J gene TRBJ2-1; TRBD2 matches 8 bases. Unmatched junction bases numbered 8, after V lost 2 bases and J lost 8 bases. Germline V gives CDR1 SGHTA, CDR2 FQGNSA. The CDR3 has 15 amino acids.

This clonotype came up a few times. The chain couples TRBV7-3 to TRBJ2-2; the D call may be TRBD1 or TRBD2 (5 bases each). Germline V gene lookup returns CDR1 SGHTA and CDR2 FQGTGA. The CDR3 length is 16 residues. With 5 bases removed from V and 2 bases from J, the gap between germline ends came to 15 bases. In DNA form, the CDR3 reads TGTGCCAGCAGCCCCTTCCCCGGGACCAACACCGGGGAGCTGTTTTTT. Its translation is CASSPFPGTNTGELFF.

The table lists this clonotype with a few counts. The chain recombines TRBV10-3 with TRBJ2-7; D is possibly TRBD1 or TRBD2 (5 bases each). Germline CDR1 is ENHRY and CDR2 is SYGVKD. This CDR3 has 15 residues. The V and J ends lost 3 bases and 6 bases respectively, with 18 bases between them. CDR3 nucleotide sequence: TGTGCCATCAGTGACGGTCCGGGACCCCGGGGCGAGCAGTACTTC. Amino acid sequence: CAISDGPGPRGEQYF.

The sample holds many counts of this clonotype. The rearrangement joins TRBV27 to TRBJ2-7, with unresolved D. Between the trimmed V and J ends, which lost 6 bases and 2 bases, there was a span of 11 bases. The CDR3 consists of 13 residues. Germline V gene data show CDR1 as MNHEY and CDR2 as SMNVEV (reference sequence). The CDR3 spells CASSLGPPYEQYF. In DNA, the CDR3 is TGTGCCAGCAGCCTAGGGCCGCCCTACGAGCAGTACTTC.

This clonotype has more than one count but fewer than ten. The chain links TRBV7-3 to TRBJ2-2; the D is unclear. Between the trimmed V and J ends, which lost 6 bases and 3 bases, there was a span of 5 bases. The germline CDR1 and CDR2 sequences are SGHTA and FQGTGA. The CDR3 is made up of 12 amino acids. For the CDR3, the DNA is TGTGCCAGCAGGCAAGACACCGGGGAGCTGTTTTTT. This encodes CASRQDTGELFF.

The V call is TRBV7-8, the J call TRBJ1-1, with a possible D match to TRBD1 (6 bases). CDR1 and CDR2 from the germline V gene are SGHVS and FQNEAQ. CDR3 size: 17 residues. Between the trimmed V and J ends, which lost 7 bases and 3 bases, there was a span of 24 bases. CDR3 bases: TGTGCCAGCACCTTTGAGGGAGCAGGACAGAGGGACACTGAAGCTTTCTTT. Translation gives CASTFEGAGQRDTEAFF.

The table lists this clonotype with a count of one. This sequence joins TRBV6-1 and TRBJ2-7; maybe TRBD1 (5 bases). This CDR3 spans 13 amino acids. CDR1 is MNHNS, CDR2 SASEGT, per germline. V dropped 2 bases and J dropped 3 bases, with 8 bases sitting between them. CDR3 nucleotide sequence: TGTGCCAGCAGTGAAACAAGGGGCTACGAGCAGTACGTC. Residues: CASSETRGYEQYV.

J is TRBJ2-7 and V is TRBV28; 7 positions match TRBD1. The CDR3 is made up of 13 amino acids. CDR1 MDHEN and CDR2 SYDVKM come from the germline V gene. Losses at the gene ends were 3 bases for V and 5 bases for J; bases not matched to a gene: 4. As DNA, the CDR3 is TGTGCCAGCAGTTTCCGGACAGGTGACGAGCAGTACGTC. It yields the protein CASSFRTGDEQYV.

This clonotype occurred many times. The chain is built from TRBV7-2 and TRBJ2-3, with 10 bases matching TRBD2. Unmatched junction bases numbered 6, after V lost 5 bases and J lost 4 bases. The CDR3 runs 15 residues. The germline CDR1 and CDR2 sequences are SGHTA and FQGNSA. This chain's CDR3 is CASSPSGGRADTQYF. The CDR3 region has the DNA TGTGCCAGCAGCCCTAGCGGGGGTAGGGCAGATACGCAGTATTTT.

This clonotype occurred a few times. The V gene is TRBV12-3 or TRBV12-4, the J gene TRBJ1-1; D ambiguous. V was pared by 7 bases and J by 1 base, with 13 bases between. CDR3 length equals 14 residues. As DNA, the CDR3 is TGTGCCAGCAATCCCTCGCCCGGGAACACTGAAGCTTTCTTT. Encoded protein: CASNPSPGNTEAFF.

V gene TRBV7-9 combines with J gene TRBJ2-5; no clear D gene. V lost 2 bases and J lost 5, with 15 bases in between. Germline values: CDR1 SEHNR, CDR2 FQNEAQ (reference sequence). The CDR3 covers 15 residues. The CDR3 nucleotides read TGTGCCAGCAGCTTAAGCGACAACCTCGGGGAGACCCAGTACTTC. This codes for CASSLSDNLGETQYF.

This clonotype was recorded only once. V usage is TRBV5-1 and J usage is TRBJ1-1, with D hard to call. Trimming pared 4 bases from V and 7 bases from J, leaving 17 bases between. The CDR3 contains 14 residues. Germline CDR1 is SGHRS and CDR2 is YFSETQ. The CDR3 DNA reads as TGCGCCAGCAGCACGTCTGGGCGGTGGAATGAAGCTTTCTTT. Translating it yields CASSTSGRWNEAFF.

DNA of the CDR3: TGTGCCAGCAGCGGTTCCTTGGTAGCCATAAAGTACAATGAGCAGTTCTTC. Translating it yields CASSGSLVAIKYNEQFF. The chain uses TRBV7-9 and TRBJ2-1; D remains unclear. The CDR3 consists of 17 residues. Germline loops: CDR1 SEHNR, CDR2 FQNEAQ (reference sequence). Trimming shortened V by 5 bases and J by 4 bases, and 21 bases separated the two germline ends.

The sample holds a few counts of this clonotype. The J gene is TRBJ1-2, the V gene TRBV29-1; no firm D call. This CDR3 has 13 residues. The germline V gene has CDR1 SQVTM and CDR2 ANQGSEA. V was clipped by 3 bases and J by 5 bases, with 13 bases between them. CDR3 nucleotide sequence: TGCAGCGTTGAGGAGGGAGTTGAGTATGGCTACACCTTC. Encoded protein: CSVEEGVEYGYTF.

V gene TRBV4-1 combines with J gene TRBJ1-5; D perhaps matches TRBD1 (5 bases). Germline V lookup: CDR1 MGHRA, CDR2 YSYEKL. V gave up 5 bases and J gave up 4 bases, with 15 bases separating them. The CDR3 runs 15 residues. The CDR3, as DNA: TGCGCCAGCAGCGGATTATCCGGGGGTAATCAGCCCCAGCATTTT. It yields the protein CASSGLSGGNQPQHF.

This clonotype appeared a few times. The chain employs TRBV5-6 and TRBJ2-7; D not certain. CDR3 length equals 13 residues. Germline assignment: CDR1 SGHDT and CDR2 YYEEEE. V shed 0 bases and J shed 2 bases, with 6 bases lying between them. The CDR3 DNA sequence: TGTGCCAGCAGCTTGGACGCAGCCTACGAGCAGTACTTC. This encodes CASSLDAAYEQYF.

The V call is TRBV5-1, the J call TRBJ2-3; 12 bases are a match to TRBD2. CDR1 SGHRS and CDR2 YFSETQ come from the germline V gene. J was trimmed by 4 bases and V by 0 bases; bases with no gene match: 12. This CDR3 region has 19 residues. The CDR3 bases are TGCGCCAGCAGCTTGGAAGCTAGCGGGGGGGCCGGTACTTCAGATACGCAGTATTTT. Translated: CASSLEASGGAGTSDTQYF.

This sequence joins TRBV11-2 and TRBJ2-5; unclear D gene. The CDR3 length is 13 residues. Germline V gene sequence: CDR1 SGHAT, CDR2 FQNNGV. V was shortened by 1 base and J by 1 base, with 4 bases between the two germline ends. The CDR3 bases are TGTGCCAGCAGCTTAGCCCTCCAAGAGACCCAGTACTTC. This translates into CASSLALQETQYF. The entire variable domain, with the rest obtained from reference TRBV11-2 and TRBJ2-5, is as follows: EAGVAQSPRYKIIEKRQSVAFWCNPISGHATLYWYQQILGQGPKLLIQFQNNGVVDDSQLPKDRFSAERLKGVDSTLKIQPAKLEDSAVYLCASSLALQETQYFGPGTRLLVL.

The table lists this clonotype with many counts. V usage is TRBV7-2 and J usage is TRBJ1-1; D call uncertain. This CDR3 contains 14 residues. The V gene lost 3 bases and the J gene lost 0 bases, with 8 bases spanning the gap. Germline CDR1 is SGHTA and CDR2 is FQGNSA. This chain's CDR3 is CASSFRLLNTEAFF. CDR3 nucleotides: TGTGCCAGCAGCTTTCGACTCTTGAACACTGAAGCTTTCTTT. The full variable domain, rest sourced from reference TRBV7-2 and TRBJ1-1, is GAGVSQSPSNKVTEKGKDVELRCDPISGHTALYWYRQSLGQGLEFLIYFQGNSAPDKSGLPSDRFSAERTGGSVSTLTIQRTQQEDSAVYLCASSFRLLNTEAFFGQGTRLTVV.

V and J are TRBV27 and TRBJ2-2; 8 bases match TRBD1. The V gene's germline CDR1 is MNHEY and CDR2 SMNVEV (reference sequence). The V and J ends lost 8 bases and 1 base, in that order; junction bases with no gene match: 3. The CDR3 is 14 amino acids. The CDR3 nucleotides read TGTGCCAGCTCGGGGACAGGGAACACCGGGGAGCTGTTTTTT. Translation: CASSGTGNTGELFF.

The table lists this clonotype with a few counts. The chain joins TRBV5-1 to TRBJ2-3, with TRBD1 matching over 7 bases. The CDR3 consists of 16 residues. The germline CDR1 and CDR2 sequences are SGHRS and YFSETQ. V trimming: 10 bases; J trimming: 3 bases; junction bases outside the gene matches: 17. CDR3 sequence (DNA): TGCGCCGTTTCCCTCCTCGACAGGGAACGAACAGATACGCAGTATTTT. Protein sequence: CAVSLLDRERTDTQYF.

This clonotype was seen many times. The chain recombines TRBV4-2 with TRBJ2-2, with no clear D. The CDR3 extends over 15 amino acids. The ends were cut back, 3 bases at V and 4 bases at J, with 12 bases in the middle. Germline V gene sequence: CDR1 LGHNA, CDR2 YNFKEQ. CDR3 bases: TGTGCCAGCAGCCAGGCGGTTTCGGGCACCGGGGAGCTGTTTTTT. Amino acid sequence: CASSQAVSGTGELFF.

The chain combines TRBV12-3 or TRBV12-4 with TRBJ1-2; the D is unclear. Deletions cut 5 bases from V and 3 bases from J, with 10 bases between. The CDR3 covers 13 residues. The CDR3 spells CASSPPGYYGYTF. CDR3 in DNA: TGTGCCAGCAGTCCCCCGGGGTACTATGGCTACACCTTC.

The V call is TRBV13, the J call TRBJ1-1; 8 bases align to TRBD1. CDR3 length: 15 amino acids. Germline CDR1 reads PRHDT; CDR2 reads FYEKMQ (reference sequence). The junction had 6 bases not matched to a gene; V was cut back by 1 base and J by 5 bases. The DNA of the CDR3 is TGTGCCAGCAGCTTAGACGGACAGGGTAGGACTGAAGCTTTCTTT. Its translation is CASSLDGQGRTEAFF.

The chain carries TRBV7-2 and TRBJ2-5, with 8 bases aligning to TRBD1. This CDR3 spans 18 amino acids. The junction had 15 bases not matched to a gene; V was cut back by 5 bases and J by 1 base. CDR1 is SGHTA and CDR2 is FQGNSA in the germline V gene. CDR3 sequence: CASSQDRADVISQETQYF. In DNA, the CDR3 is TGTGCCAGCAGCCAGGACAGGGCGGACGTTATCTCCCAAGAGACCCAGTACTTC.

The chain carries TRBV6-9 and TRBJ2-7, with D hard to call. Trimming pared 6 bases from V and 1 base from J, leaving 10 bases between. Germline CDR1 and CDR2: MNHGY and SVAAGI. The CDR3 sequence is 13 residues long. The CDR3 DNA is TGTGCCAGCAGAACTGCCGTGTCCTACGAGCAGTACGTC. It codes for CASRTAVSYEQYV.

In its sample, this clonotype was seen a few times. The chain carries TRBV4-1 and TRBJ1-1; possible D gene TRBD1, 6 bases. CDR3 size: 14 residues. V lost 4 bases and J lost 7, with 16 bases in between. Germline CDR1 is MGHRA and CDR2 is YSYEKL. The chain's CDR3 is CASSLHAGANEAFF. DNA of the CDR3: TGCGCCAGCAGCCTCCATGCGGGGGCCAATGAAGCTTTCTTT.